This TCR beta chain was found in a study of TIL therapy for anti-PD-1-resistant metastatic lung cancer. Study information: Median patient age was almost 55, ranging roughly 38-75 years.

V gave up 6 bases and J gave up 4 bases, with 25 bases separating them. The CDR3 has 18 amino acids. Germline values: CDR1 MNHEY, CDR2 SMNVEV (reference sequence). Sequencing used immunoSEQ v3. Each library reached 1.5 million to 2.5 million read pairs, or about 4.5-6.5 million at deep level. Sequencing used immunoSEQ multiplex PCR; TCRdb keeps in-frame clones, though not all of them. Among about 19,000 clones listed, approximately 79% were seen once. Time point reported: pre-treatment sample, taken before nivolumab and TIL therapy. Sequenced here: blood, sampled at baseline. The chain carries TRBV27 and TRBJ2-1, with D tentatively TRBD1 (6 bases). This receptor was obtained from a person between 30 and 79 years old with non-small cell lung cancer. This CDR3 reads CASSLRRQAGRGYNEQFF. The CDR3 DNA reads as TGTGCCAGCAGCCTCCGCCGACAGGCTGGACGGGGTTACAATGAGCAGTTCTTC.